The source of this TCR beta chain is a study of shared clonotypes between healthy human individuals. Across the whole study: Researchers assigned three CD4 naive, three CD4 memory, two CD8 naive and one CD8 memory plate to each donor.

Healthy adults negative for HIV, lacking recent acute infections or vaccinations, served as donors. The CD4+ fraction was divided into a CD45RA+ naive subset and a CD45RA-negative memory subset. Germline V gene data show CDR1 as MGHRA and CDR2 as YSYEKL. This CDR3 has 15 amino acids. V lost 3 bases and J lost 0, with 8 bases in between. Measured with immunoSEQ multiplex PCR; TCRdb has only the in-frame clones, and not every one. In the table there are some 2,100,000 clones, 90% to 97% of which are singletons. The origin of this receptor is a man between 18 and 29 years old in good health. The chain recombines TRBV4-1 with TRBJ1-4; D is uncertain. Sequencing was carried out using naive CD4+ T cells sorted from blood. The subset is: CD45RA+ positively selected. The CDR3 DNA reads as TGCGCCAGCAGCCAGTCCTATACAACTAATGAAAAACTGTTTTTT. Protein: CASSQSYTTNEKLFF.